The 28 T cell receptor beta chains reported below all come from one sample, sequenced in a study of T cell responses to AZD1222 COVID-19 vaccine. Produced via immunoSEQ multiplex PCR; TCRdb's table is partial and in-frame only. Among roughly 140,000 clones, about 93% were seen once, and the ten largest hold approximately 5.4%. Sequenced here: peripheral blood, sampled on day 0 of AZD1222 vaccination. These receptors came from an adult in good health.

J is TRBJ2-5 and V is TRBV19; D remains ambiguous. Germline loops: CDR1 LNHDA, CDR2 SQIVND (reference sequence). The CDR3 loop spans 15 amino acids. V gave up 3 bases and J gave up 4 bases, with 15 bases separating them. CDR3 region: CASSINLGSGETQYF. CDR3 coding DNA: TGTGCCAGTAGTATTAATCTGGGTTCCGGAGAGACCCAGTACTTC. Full variable domain (rest looked up from reference TRBV19 and TRBJ2-5): DGGITQSPKYLFRKEGQNVTLSCEQNLNHDAMYWYRQDPGQGLRLIYYSQIVNDFQKGDIAEGYSVSREKKESFPLTVTSAQKNPTAFYLCASSINLGSGETQYFGPGTRLLVL.

The V gene is TRBV18, the J gene TRBJ2-1; 13 nucleotides match TRBD2. The CDR3 totals 15 residues. Trimming removed 2 bases from V and 5 bases from J; junction bases left unmatched: 0. Germline V gene data show CDR1 as KGHSH and CDR2 as LQKENI. The CDR3 region is CASSPGTSGNNEQFF. CDR3 in DNA: TGTGCCAGCTCACCAGGGACTAGCGGGAACAATGAGCAGTTCTTC.

The chain uses TRBV13 and TRBJ1-1, with D possibly matching TRBD1 (5 bases). Germline CDR1 and CDR2: PRHDT and FYEKMQ (reference sequence). The V end was cut by 1 base, the J end by 1 base, with 7 bases between. This CDR3 has 14 amino acids. CDR3 in DNA: TGTGCCAGCAGCTTAGTAGGGGCGAACACTGAAGCTTTCTTT. Translating it yields CASSLVGANTEAFF. Using reference TRBV13 and TRBJ1-1 for the parts outside the CDR3, the full variable domain is AAGVIQSPRHLIKEKRETATLKCYPIPRHDTVYWYQQGPGQDPQFLISFYEKMQSDKGSIPDRFSAQQFSDYHSELNMSSLELGDSALYFCASSLVGANTEAFFGQGTRLTVV.

This chain uses TRBV10-1 with TRBJ2-5; possibly TRBD2 for D (6 bases). The CDR3 is made up of 14 amino acids. Germline-derived CDR1 and CDR2 are WNHNN and SYGVQD (reference sequence). The V end lost 0 bases, the J end lost 1 base, and 6 bases lay between the germline ends. The CDR3 region has the DNA TGCGCCAGCAGTGAGTCGGGGGGCCAAGAGACCCAGTACTTC. It translates to CASSESGGQETQYF.

V and J are TRBV27 and TRBJ2-1; 7 bases fit TRBD2. The CDR3 has 14 amino acids. The trim removed 3 bases at V and 6 bases at J, leaving 5 bases unmatched. CDR1 MNHEY and CDR2 SMNVEV come from the germline V gene (reference sequence). The CDR3 sequence is CASSFKRTSNEQFF. The CDR3, as DNA: TGTGCCAGCAGTTTCAAGAGGACTAGCAATGAGCAGTTCTTC.

The J gene is TRBJ2-2, the V gene TRBV7-6, with D uncertain. Germline CDR1 and CDR2: SGHVS and FNYEAQ. The CDR3 is 13 residues long. Trimming pared 5 bases from V and 5 bases from J, leaving 9 bases between. The chain's CDR3 is CASSRDWTGELFF. In nucleotides, the CDR3 is TGTGCCAGCAGCCGAGACTGGACCGGGGAGCTGTTTTTT.

V and J are TRBV30 and TRBJ1-6, with D hard to call. The CDR3 length is 16 residues. V was pared by 1 base and J by 0 bases, with 10 bases between. Germline V gene lookup returns CDR1 GTSNPN and CDR2 SVGIG (reference sequence). The CDR3 sequence: CAWSGPSNSYNSPLHF. CDR3 DNA: TGTGCCTGGAGTGGACCCAGCAACTCCTATAATTCACCCCTCCACTTT.

The chain recombines TRBV7-2 with TRBJ2-3; no firm D call. The V and J ends lost 0 bases and 0 bases respectively, with 10 bases between them. Per germline, CDR1 SGHTA and CDR2 FQGNSA. CDR3 size: 16 residues. The CDR3: CASSLAVGTSTDTQYF. The DNA for the CDR3 is TGTGCCAGCAGCTTAGCGGTGGGTACTAGCACAGATACGCAGTATTTT.

This chain connects TRBV5-4 to TRBJ2-1; 10 bases align to TRBD2. CDR1 is SGHNT and CDR2 is YYREEE in the germline V gene (reference sequence). With 4 bases clipped from V and 4 bases from J, the junction kept 8 bases outside the gene matches. CDR3 length equals 16 residues. The DNA for the CDR3 is TGTGCCAGCAGCAGCGGGGGAGCGGGGGGGTACAATGAGCAGTTCTTC. It encodes CASSSGGAGGYNEQFF.

The V gene is TRBV5-1, the J gene TRBJ2-1; D remains unclear. CDR1 is SGHRS and CDR2 is YFSETQ in the germline V gene. V shed 0 bases and J shed 10 bases, with 8 bases lying between them. There are 12 residues in the CDR3. The chain's CDR3 is CASSLVPEEQFF. The DNA of the CDR3 is TGCGCCAGCAGCTTGGTTCCGGAAGAGCAGTTCTTC.

The chain has TRBV9 and TRBJ2-1, with D tentatively TRBD2 (5 bases). There are 15 residues in the CDR3. Germline assignment: CDR1 SGDLS and CDR2 YYNGEE. The V gene lost 3 bases and the J gene lost 2 bases, with 12 bases spanning the gap. The CDR3 is CASSESGRTYNEQFF. CDR3 nucleotides: TGTGCCAGCAGCGAGAGCGGAAGAACCTACAATGAGCAGTTCTTC.

The gene calls are TRBV10-3 and TRBJ2-1, with 11 bases lining up with TRBD2. The CDR3 has 15 residues. Germline V gene lookup returns CDR1 ENHRY and CDR2 SYGVKD. J was trimmed by 9 bases and V by 3 bases; bases with no gene match: 7. CDR3 protein: CAISDPSGGSGEQFF. For the CDR3, the DNA is TGTGCCATCAGTGATCCTAGCGGGGGGTCGGGTGAGCAGTTCTTC.

The CDR3 region is CASSLASAGNNSPLHF. The CDR3 DNA reads as TGTGCCAGCAGCTTAGCCTCGGCGGGAAATAATTCACCCCTCCACTTT. The chain is built from TRBV7-2 and TRBJ1-6; no clear D. The CDR3 is 16 residues long. V was shortened by 0 bases and J by 5 bases, with 11 bases between the two germline ends. Per germline, CDR1 SGHTA and CDR2 FQGNSA.

The chain recombines TRBV27 with TRBJ2-1, with 11 bases aligning to TRBD2. Germline V gene lookup returns CDR1 MNHEY and CDR2 SMNVEV (reference sequence). V dropped 0 bases and J dropped 15; count of bases not matched to a gene: 13. This CDR3 has 16 residues. This CDR3 reads CASSLSRASGRFQLFF. CDR3 sequence (DNA): TGTGCCAGCAGTTTATCGAGGGCTAGCGGGAGGTTCCAATTGTTCTTC.

The chain joins TRBV14 to TRBJ1-1; a weak D match, TRBD1 (5 bases). This CDR3 has 15 amino acids. Between the trimmed V and J ends, which lost 1 base and 7 bases, there was a span of 16 bases. Per germline, CDR1 SGHDN and CDR2 FVKESK. Written as DNA, the CDR3 is TGTGCCAGCAGCCAAGGTGGCCGAGCAGGGCGTGAAGCTTTCTTT. This encodes CASSQGGRAGREAFF.

The chain is built from TRBV18 and TRBJ1-1; TRBD1 is a possible D gene (6 bases). This CDR3 contains 15 residues. The V end was cut by 5 bases, the J end by 1 base, with 14 bases between. Germline V gene data show CDR1 as KGHSH and CDR2 as LQKENI. DNA of the CDR3: TGTGCCAGCTCATCAGGGTCGGGGGCGAACACTGAAGCTTTCTTT. It codes for CASSSGSGANTEAFF.

The V call is TRBV7-9, the J call TRBJ1-4, with D perhaps TRBD1 (5 bases). Germline CDR1 SEHNR, CDR2 FQNEAQ (reference sequence). This CDR3 has 15 amino acids. The V end was cut by 4 bases, the J end by 2 bases, with 11 bases between. The CDR3 coding sequence is TGTGCCAGCAGCTCTGAGGGGTGGACTAATGAAAAACTGTTTTTT. It translates to CASSSEGWTNEKLFF.

The chain links TRBV7-9 to TRBJ1-2; D uncertain. Germline loops: CDR1 SEHNR, CDR2 FQNEAQ (reference sequence). V lost 1 base and J 9 bases, leaving 18 bases between the germline ends. This CDR3 has 15 residues. CDR3 protein: CASSLGGLNNIRYTF. The CDR3, as DNA: TGTGCCAGCAGCTTAGGTGGTCTCAACAATATCCGCTACACCTTC.

This clone has more than one count but fewer than ten. This chain joins TRBV7-2 and TRBJ1-5; D is unresolved. V lost 1 base and J lost 9, with 13 bases in between. Germline V lookup: CDR1 SGHTA, CDR2 FQGNSA. This CDR3 has 14 residues. The CDR3 coding sequence is TGTGCCAGCAGCTTAGTTAACGTCGGTAGGCCCCAGCATTTT. This translates into CASSLVNVGRPQHF.

The rearrangement links TRBV7-9 to TRBJ2-1; possibly TRBD1 or TRBD2 for D (5 bases each). Germline assignment: CDR1 SEHNR and CDR2 FQNEAQ (reference sequence). CDR3 size: 14 residues. With 4 bases removed from V and 5 bases from J, the gap between germline ends came to 12 bases. In DNA form, the CDR3 reads TGTGCCAGCAGCTCGGGACGGCAGAACAATGAGCAGTTCTTC. As protein: CASSSGRQNNEQFF.

In its sample, this clone was seen once. This chain joins TRBV14 and TRBJ2-7; D unresolved. The germline V gene has CDR1 SGHDN and CDR2 FVKESK. Between the trimmed V and J ends, which lost 0 bases and 4 bases, there was a span of 4 bases. The CDR3 has 12 residues. For the CDR3, the DNA is TGTGCCAGCAGCCAAGACTTTTACGAGCAGTACTTC. Protein: CASSQDFYEQYF.

In this sample, this clone turned up once. V is TRBV7-9 and J is TRBJ2-7, with unresolved D. The CDR3 runs to 15 residues. The V gene lost 1 base and the J gene lost 2 bases, with 12 bases spanning the gap. Germline V gene sequence: CDR1 SEHNR, CDR2 FQNEAQ (reference sequence). CDR3 in amino acids: CASSLGGTSTYEQYF. The CDR3 region has the DNA TGTGCCAGCAGCTTAGGGGGAACGAGCACCTACGAGCAGTACTTC. The variable domain in full, with the rest retrieved from reference TRBV7-9 and TRBJ2-7, is DTGVSQNPRHKITKRGQNVTFRCDPISEHNRLYWYRQTLGQGPEFLTYFQNEAQLEKSRLLSDRFSAERPKGSFSTLEIQRTEQGDSAMYLCASSLGGTSTYEQYFGPGTRLTVT.

The V and J genes are TRBV10-2 and TRBJ2-7; 7 bases fit TRBD1. This CDR3 is 14 amino acids long. The trim removed 2 bases at V and 6 bases at J, leaving 7 bases unmatched. From germline, CDR1 is WSHSY and CDR2 SAAADI. The CDR3 coding sequence is TGCGCCAGCAGTGAGCCGATCGACAGGGTCGAGCAGTACTTC. It encodes CASSEPIDRVEQYF.

V and J are TRBV9 and TRBJ1-1; D is possibly TRBD1 (5 bases). V lost 3 bases and J lost 5, with 17 bases in between. CDR3 size: 15 residues. CDR1 is SGDLS, CDR2 YYNGEE, per germline. In nucleotides, the CDR3 is TGTGCCAGCAGCGCCTCCTGGGGCGGGGGGACTGAAGCTTTCTTT. It encodes CASSASWGGGTEAFF. The full variable domain, completed using reference TRBV9 and TRBJ1-1, is DSGVTQTPKHLITATGQRVTLRCSPRSGDLSVYWYQQSLDQGLQFLIQYYNGEERAKGNILERFSAQQFPDLHSELNLSSLELGDSALYFCASSASWGGGTEAFFGQGTRLTVV.

The chain joins TRBV11-2 to TRBJ2-7, with 8 bases that match TRBD2. J was trimmed by 3 bases and V by 2 bases; bases with no gene match: 12. CDR3 length: 17 amino acids. Germline CDR1 SGHAT, CDR2 FQNNGV. CDR3 sequence (DNA): TGTGCCAGCAGCTTACCTGACCTTCGGGGGGGTCGCTACGAGCAGTACTTC. As protein: CASSLPDLRGGRYEQYF.

This chain uses TRBV4-2 with TRBJ2-1; no reliable D call. Germline V gene lookup returns CDR1 LGHNA and CDR2 YNFKEQ. This CDR3 region has 16 residues. The V end lost 3 bases, the J end lost 5 bases, and 17 bases lay between the germline ends. CDR3 region: CASSQGTNVANNEQFF. The DNA for the CDR3 is TGTGCCAGCAGCCAGGGTACTAATGTAGCAAACAATGAGCAGTTCTTC.

V is TRBV5-8 and J is TRBJ1-4, with D possibly matching TRBD1 (6 bases). Trimming took off 4 bases at V and 10 bases at J, with 17 bases between the two ends. The CDR3 length is 14 residues. Germline CDR1 is SGHTS and CDR2 is YDEGEE. CDR3 sequence (DNA): TGTGCCAGCAGCGCCCCCCCAGGGGATGGAAAACTGTTTTTT. It yields the protein CASSAPPGDGKLFF.

The chain recombines TRBV2 with TRBJ2-7; perhaps TRBD1 as D (6 bases). The CDR3 has 14 amino acids. The germline V gene encodes CDR1 SNHLY and CDR2 FYNNEI. Deletions cut 0 bases from V and 6 bases from J, with 12 bases between. The DNA for the CDR3 is TGTGCCAGCAGTGAAGCCTGGTCCAGGGGCGAGCAGTACTTC. Amino acid sequence: CASSEAWSRGEQYF.